This TCR beta chain was recorded in a study of cytomegalovirus exposure and HLA in healthy donors. About the study: Out of several hundred genotyped donors, roughly 78% belonged to the Caucasian-associated ancestry cluster. Study-level findings and limits: In a later analysis, TCR beta V- and J-gene trimming showed a link to a missense DCLRE1C variant.

Concerning this clone itself: Its antigen is as yet unknown.

V gave up 3 bases and J gave up 2 bases; unmatched junction bases: 5. Germline V gives CDR1 KGHSH, CDR2 LQKENI. The CDR3 is made up of 15 amino acids. Primers for the PCR totalled 60 Vbeta and 13 Jbeta. Original processing notes: Later, some 75 million unique TCR beta chains were counted in an analysis, and some 11 million of them were shared. Assay used: immunoSEQ multiplex PCR; TCRdb lists only in-frame clones, some missing. D and trimming were read from the DNA, whereas the V and J calls and clone size are those reported in that table. The sample records 80,000 or so clones, 60% to 75% being singletons.

The sequence derives from a woman between 35 and 50 years old in good health and CMV-seropositive. Sequenced sample: PBMCs. V gene TRBV18 combines with J gene TRBJ2-3; 7 nucleotides agree with TRBD2. CDR3 loop: CASSPDGTITDTQYF. CDR3 DNA sequence: TGTGCCAGCTCACCCGACGGGACTATCACAGATACGCAGTATTTT.